This T cell receptor (beta chain) was captured by sequencing in a study of cytomegalovirus exposure and HLA in healthy donors. Study conclusions and caveats: Using a false discovery rate of 0.05, a later analysis showed that 15,000 to 20,000 TCR beta sequences were associated with HLA alleles. The study labeled more than 150 TCR beta chains cytomegalovirus-associated.

The PCR made use of 60 Vbeta and 13 Jbeta primers. Assay: immunoSEQ multiplex PCR; the TCRdb copy retains only in-frame clones and omits some. This listing includes some 200,000 clones. CDR1 SGHRS and CDR2 YFSETQ come from the germline V gene. The CDR3 runs to 12 residues. Trimming removed 0 bases at V and 8 bases at J, with 6 bases between. Details on this clone: The antigen is not known.

The receptor's source is a boy younger than 18 in good health and CMV-seronegative. Source material: PBMCs. The chain carries TRBV5-1 and TRBJ1-3; a weak D match, TRBD1 (6 bases). The CDR3 sequence: CASSLAGDTIYF. The CDR3 nucleotides read TGCGCCAGCAGCTTGGCAGGGGACACCATATATTTT. Full variable domain (outside the CDR3, taken from reference TRBV5-1 and TRBJ1-3): KAGVTQTPRYLIKTRGQQVTLSCSPISGHRSVSWYQQTPGQGLQFLFEYFSETQRNKGNFPGRFSGRQFSNSRSEMNVSTLELGDSALYLCASSLAGDTIYFGEGSWLTVV.